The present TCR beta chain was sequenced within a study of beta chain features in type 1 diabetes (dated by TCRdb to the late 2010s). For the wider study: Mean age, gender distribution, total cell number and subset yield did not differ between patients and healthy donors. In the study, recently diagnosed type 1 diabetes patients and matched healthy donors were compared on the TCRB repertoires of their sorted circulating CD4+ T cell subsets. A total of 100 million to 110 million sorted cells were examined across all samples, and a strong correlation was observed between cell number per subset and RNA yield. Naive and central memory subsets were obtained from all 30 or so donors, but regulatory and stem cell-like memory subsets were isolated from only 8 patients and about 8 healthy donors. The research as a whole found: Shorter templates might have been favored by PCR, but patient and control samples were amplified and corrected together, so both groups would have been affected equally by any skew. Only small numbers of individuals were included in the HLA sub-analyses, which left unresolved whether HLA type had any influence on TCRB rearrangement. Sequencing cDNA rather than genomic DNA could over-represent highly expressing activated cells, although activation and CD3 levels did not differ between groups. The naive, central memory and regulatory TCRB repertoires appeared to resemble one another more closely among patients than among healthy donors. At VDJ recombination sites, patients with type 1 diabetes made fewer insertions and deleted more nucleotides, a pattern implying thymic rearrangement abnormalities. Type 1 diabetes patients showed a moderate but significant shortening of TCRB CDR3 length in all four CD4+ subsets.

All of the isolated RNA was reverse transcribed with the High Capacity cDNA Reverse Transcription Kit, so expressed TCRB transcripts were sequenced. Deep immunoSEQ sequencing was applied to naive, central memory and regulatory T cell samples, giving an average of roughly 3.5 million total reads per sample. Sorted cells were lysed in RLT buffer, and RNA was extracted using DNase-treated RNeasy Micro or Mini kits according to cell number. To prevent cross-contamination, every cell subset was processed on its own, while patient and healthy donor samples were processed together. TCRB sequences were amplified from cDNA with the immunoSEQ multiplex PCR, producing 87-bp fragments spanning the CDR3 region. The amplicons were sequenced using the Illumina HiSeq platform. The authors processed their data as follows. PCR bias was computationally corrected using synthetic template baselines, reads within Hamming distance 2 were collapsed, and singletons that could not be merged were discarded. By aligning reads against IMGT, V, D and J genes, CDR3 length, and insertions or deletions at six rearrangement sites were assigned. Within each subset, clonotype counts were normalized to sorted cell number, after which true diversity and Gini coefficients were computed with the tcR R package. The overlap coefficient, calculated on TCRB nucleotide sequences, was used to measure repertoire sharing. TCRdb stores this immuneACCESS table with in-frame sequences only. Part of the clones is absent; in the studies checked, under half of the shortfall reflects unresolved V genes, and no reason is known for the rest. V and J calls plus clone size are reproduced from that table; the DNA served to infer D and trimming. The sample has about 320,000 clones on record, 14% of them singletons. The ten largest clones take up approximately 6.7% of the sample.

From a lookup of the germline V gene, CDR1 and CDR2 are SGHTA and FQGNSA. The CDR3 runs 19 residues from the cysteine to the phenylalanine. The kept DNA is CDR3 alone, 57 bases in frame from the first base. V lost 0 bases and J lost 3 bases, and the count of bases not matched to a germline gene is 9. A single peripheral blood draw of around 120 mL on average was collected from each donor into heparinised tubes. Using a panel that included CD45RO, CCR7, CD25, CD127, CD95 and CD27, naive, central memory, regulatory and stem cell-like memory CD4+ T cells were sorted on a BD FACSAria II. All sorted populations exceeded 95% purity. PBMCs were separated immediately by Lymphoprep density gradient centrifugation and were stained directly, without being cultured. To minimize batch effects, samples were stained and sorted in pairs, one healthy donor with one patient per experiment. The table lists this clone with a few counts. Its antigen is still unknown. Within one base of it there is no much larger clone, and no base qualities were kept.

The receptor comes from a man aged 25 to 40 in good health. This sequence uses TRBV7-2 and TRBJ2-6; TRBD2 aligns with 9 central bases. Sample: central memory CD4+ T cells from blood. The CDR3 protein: CASSLAGYSGSLGANVLTF. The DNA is TGTGCCAGCAGCTTAGCAGGGTATAGCGGGAGTCTTGGGGCCAACGTCCTGACTTTC.